These 18 T cell receptor beta chains originate from one sample sequenced in a study of T cells in Graves' hyperthyroidism and ophthalmopathy (dated by TCRdb to the late 2010s). Library prep was done by multiplex PCR. Instrument on record: Illumina HiSeq 2000. Amplification of TCR beta CDR3 regions was carried out from RNA transcripts. For the first round of RT-PCR on the TCR CDR3, the HTBI primer set was used together with the Qiagen OneStep RT-PCR kit. TCRdb's own reprocessing of the public reads used fastp at Q25 and MiXCR and kept productive beta chains. Rows matching on CDR3 protein sequence are summarized as one entry with the most common DNA and genes. The sample records nearly 750,000 distinct CDR3 sequences, roughly a third of which are singletons. Roughly 30% of the sample is held by the ten biggest clonotypes. Sequenced sample: blood. The origin of the receptors is a woman in her thirties or forties with Graves' hyperthyroidism.

This clonotype was counted at least ten times. The V gene is TRBV12-3 or TRBV12-4, the J gene TRBJ2-5, with 8 bases lining up with TRBD1. The V gene end was trimmed by 6 bases and the J gene end by 2 bases; junction bases not matched to a gene: 5. The CDR3 spans 14 residues. In DNA form, the CDR3 reads TGTGCCAGCAGGCTCGGGACAGGACAAGAGACCCAGTACTTC. Protein product: CASRLGTGQETQYF.

In its sample, this clonotype was seen many times. The chain joins TRBV20-1 to TRBJ2-7; D is perhaps TRBD2 (5 bases). The CDR3 runs 15 residues. The germline CDR1 and CDR2 sequences are DFQATT and SNEGSKA (reference sequence). The V end lost 3 bases, the J end lost 3 bases, and 18 bases lay between the germline ends. CDR3 coding DNA: TGCAGTGCTAGGGGCGTCGTGAGAGGAGGCTACGAGCAGTACTTC. This codes for CSARGVVRGGYEQYF.

This clonotype has a handful of counts. The chain employs TRBV6-5 and TRBJ1-6; 10 nucleotides agree with TRBD1. Per the germline V gene, CDR1 is MNHEY and CDR2 is SVGAGI. Trimming cost V 0 bases and J 9 bases; bases outside gene matches: 5. The CDR3 covers 16 residues. The CDR3 protein is CASSYSTGGSGSPLHF. The CDR3 region has the DNA TGTGCCAGCAGTTACTCGACAGGGGGCTCAGGTTCACCCCTCCACTTT.

About this clonotype itself: Compared with germline, one end of the junction differs, possibly owing to a read error. The rearrangement links TRBV12-3 or TRBV12-4 to TRBJ1-6; no clear D. The CDR3 is 12 residues long. For the CDR3, the DNA is TGTGCCAGCAGCAAAGGGTATTCGCCCCTCCACTTT. Its translation: CASSKGYSPLHF.

This chain connects TRBV7-3 to TRBJ1-1; a possible D gene is TRBD1 (5 bases). Germline CDR1 and CDR2: SGHTA and FQGTGA. This CDR3 region has 12 residues. Trimming shortened V by 11 bases and J by 3 bases, and 13 bases separated the two germline ends. The CDR3 region is CAWDHGYTEAFF. Written as DNA, the CDR3 is TGTGCCTGGGACCACGGGTACACTGAAGCTTTCTTT.

This CDR3 reads CASTQGVGELFF. CDR3 coding DNA: TGTGCCAGCACCCAGGGCGTCGGGGAGCTGTTTTTT. The rearrangement joins TRBV7-9 to TRBJ2-2, with D possibly being TRBD1 (5 bases). The CDR3 spans 12 residues. V was clipped by 7 bases and J by 7 bases, with 10 bases between them. The V gene's germline CDR1 is SEHNR and CDR2 FQNEAQ (reference sequence).

This clonotype appeared a few times. This chain links TRBV7-8 with TRBJ2-7, with D unresolved. CDR1 SGHVS and CDR2 FQNEAQ come from the germline V gene. This CDR3 is built from 16 residues. V shed 0 bases and J shed 3 bases, with 15 bases lying between them. Written as DNA, the CDR3 is TGTGCCAGCAGCTTAGCTAGAGGCGGAATAAGCTACGAGCAGTACTTC. This encodes CASSLARGGISYEQYF.

V and J are TRBV27 and TRBJ2-7; D gene unclear. Per the germline V gene, CDR1 is MNHEY and CDR2 is SMNVEV (reference sequence). The CDR3 length is 14 residues. Trimming took 5 bases from V and 7 from J, leaving 18 bases between them. The CDR3: CASSRQASYNEQYF. The CDR3 nucleotides are TGTGCCAGCAGTAGGCAGGCCTCCTACAATGAGCAGTACTTC.

The chain employs TRBV20-1 and TRBJ2-5, with unresolved D. V lost 6 bases to trimming and J lost 5 bases, with 19 bases between them. From germline, CDR1 is DFQATT and CDR2 SNEGSKA (reference sequence). The CDR3 has 14 amino acids. The CDR3 coding sequence is TGCAGTGCCAGCAGTTACTCGGACGGGGAGACCCAGTACTTC. Its translation: CSASSYSDGETQYF.

This clonotype was recorded only once. The chain is built from TRBV7-2 and TRBJ2-7, with D tentatively TRBD1 (5 bases). The CDR3 sequence is 17 residues long. The V gene lost 6 bases and the J gene lost 5 bases, with 26 bases spanning the gap. Germline CDR1 SGHTA, CDR2 FQGNSA. CDR3 bases: TGTGCCAGCAGTTTCCCGCTGGGGAAGGGGCTCCTCCACGAGCAGTACTTC. Its translation: CASSFPLGKGLLHEQYF.

This clonotype has a handful of counts. The chain is built from TRBV7-8 and TRBJ1-5, with 8 bases fitting TRBD1. The CDR3 runs to 17 residues. CDR1 SGHVS and CDR2 FQNEAQ come from the germline V gene. The ends lost 2 bases at V and 5 bases at J; junction bases unmatched: 11. The CDR3 DNA sequence: TGTGCCAGCAGCTTATCCTTACAGGGGGGTTGGGATCAGCCCCAGCATTTT. Encoded protein: CASSLSLQGGWDQPQHF.

Note on this clonotype: Possible read error: a much larger clone is one base away. The rearrangement joins TRBV9 to TRBJ1-2; no clear D. Germline assignment: CDR1 SGDLS and CDR2 YYNGEE. Trimming pared 4 bases from V and 6 bases from J, leaving 13 bases between. The length of the CDR3 is 13 residues. CDR3 DNA sequence: TGTGCCAGCAGCTCAAGAGGAGGCGATGGCTACACCTTC. It translates to CASSSRGGDGYTF.

This clonotype was counted ten times or more. This chain links TRBV12-3 or TRBV12-4 with TRBJ1-5, with 8 positions matching TRBD1. V shed 5 bases and J 3 bases; nucleotides not matched to a gene: 12. The CDR3 length is 17 residues. The CDR3 is CASSRGLDRGTNQPQHF. The CDR3 DNA reads TGTGCCAGCAGTCGGGGGCTCGACAGGGGCACCAATCAGCCCCAGCATTTT.

This clonotype was recorded many times. This chain uses TRBV29-1 with TRBJ2-5; D may be TRBD1 or TRBD2 (5 bases each). Germline V gene data show CDR1 as SQVTM and CDR2 as ANQGSEA. V was trimmed by 5 bases and J by 9 bases, leaving 22 bases between them. The CDR3 contains 14 residues. In DNA, the CDR3 is TGCAGCGTTAAGGAAGAGGACGGGGCCGTCTCCCAGTACTTC. Its protein product is CSVKEEDGAVSQYF.

This clonotype has ten or more counts. This chain connects TRBV6-4 to TRBJ2-5; the D is unclear. Germline CDR1 is MRHNA and CDR2 is SNTAGT. The V end was cut by 6 bases, the J end by 6 bases, with 2 bases between. The CDR3 loop spans 9 amino acids. This chain's CDR3 is CASRKTQYF. In DNA form, the CDR3 reads TGTGCCAGCAGAAAGACCCAGTACTTC.

The sample holds many counts of this clonotype. The chain has TRBV20-1 and TRBJ1-1; perhaps TRBD1 as D (6 bases). The CDR3 spans 13 residues. Germline-derived CDR1 and CDR2 are DFQATT and SNEGSKA (reference sequence). V dropped 3 bases and J dropped 0 bases, with 8 bases sitting between them. The CDR3 bases are TGCAGTGCTAGGACAGGTATGAACACTGAAGCTTTCTTT. The encoded protein is CSARTGMNTEAFF.

This sequence joins TRBV6-5 and TRBJ1-2, with 7 bases aligning to TRBD1. The CDR3 loop spans 15 amino acids. The junction had 8 bases not matched to a gene; V was cut back by 5 bases and J by 2 bases. The germline gives CDR1 MNHEY, CDR2 SVGAGI. Here the CDR3 DNA reads TGTGCCAGCAGTCACAGACAGGGTAGGAACTATGGCTACACCTTC. Residues: CASSHRQGRNYGYTF.

The rearrangement uses TRBV29-1 and TRBJ2-7; 7 bases agree with TRBD1. With 8 bases clipped from V and 3 bases from J, the junction kept 10 bases outside the gene matches. Germline V gene lookup returns CDR1 SQVTM and CDR2 ANQGSEA. The CDR3 is made up of 13 amino acids. The DNA of the CDR3 is TGCAGCCTTGGGACAGCTAAAGGCTACGAGCAGTACTTC. It is translated as CSLGTAKGYEQYF.